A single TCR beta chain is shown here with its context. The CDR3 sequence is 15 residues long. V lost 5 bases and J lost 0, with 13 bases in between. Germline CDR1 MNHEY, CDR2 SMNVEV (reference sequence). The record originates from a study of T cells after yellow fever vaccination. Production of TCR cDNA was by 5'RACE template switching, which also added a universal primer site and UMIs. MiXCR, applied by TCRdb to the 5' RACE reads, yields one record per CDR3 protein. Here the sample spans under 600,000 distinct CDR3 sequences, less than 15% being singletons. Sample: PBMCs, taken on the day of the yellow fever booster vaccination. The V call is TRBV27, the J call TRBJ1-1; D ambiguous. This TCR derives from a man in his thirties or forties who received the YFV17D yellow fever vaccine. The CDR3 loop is CASSLWTDLNTEAFF. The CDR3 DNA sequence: TGTGCCAGCAGTCTATGGACCGACTTGAACACTGAAGCTTTCTTT.